The T cell receptor (beta chain) under discussion was sequenced for a study of cytomegalovirus exposure and HLA in healthy donors. Points from the study as a whole: Later, TCR association rates were found to vary by HLA locus, highest for DRB1 and lowest for HLA-C.

The PCR ran on 60 Vbeta and 13 Jbeta primers. Using immunoSEQ multiplex PCR, the repertoire was profiled, and TCRdb retains in-frame clones only, with some absent. The data contain 50,000 to 65,000 clones, 73% of them singletons. This clone was seen a single time. Antigen: not known. This clonotype was obtained from a young man in good health and CMV-seronegative. The sample taken for sequencing was PBMCs.

The CDR3 nucleotides read TGTGCCAGCAGCCAAGGATTCGGGTCTAACACTGAAGCTTTCTTT. Translated: CASSQGFGSNTEAFF. The chain couples TRBV9 to TRBJ1-1; no definite D call. Trimming stripped 4 bases from V and 2 bases from J, with 15 bases between. The CDR3 extends over 15 amino acids. Germline V gene data show CDR1 as SGDLS and CDR2 as YYNGEE.